This TCR beta chain was profiled in a study of blood T cell repertoires in COVID-19. This table comes from immunoSEQ multiplex PCR, and its TCRdb copy is limited to in-frame clones, with some not included. The sample holds more than 250,000 clones, around 90% seen once. V lost 2 bases and J 2 bases, leaving 10 bases between the germline ends. Germline CDR1 reads SGHRS; CDR2 reads YFSETQ. This CDR3 spans 14 amino acids. Participants came from fewer than 25 US areas, aged roughly 18 to 89 years. Recovery meant two consecutive negative NP/OP PCR tests, professional clearance, or resolved symptoms. Sequences were obtained from PBMCs or T cells enriched from blood (not recorded which). The chain is built from TRBV5-1 and TRBJ1-2; the D is unclear. This sequence originates from a woman aged 30 to 39 who had recovered from COVID-19. As DNA, the CDR3 is TGCGCCAGCAGCTTAAGTGGGGAGAACTATGGCTACACCTTC. Amino acids: CASSLSGENYGYTF.